Sequencing of this T cell receptor beta chain was carried out in a study of regulatory T cells in long-lasting Graves disease. With respect to this clonotype: Given a much more abundant clone one base away, this may be a read error. Likely a read error: the CDR3 ends without its conserved phenylalanine or tryptophan.

Time point defined: newly diagnosed GD, antithyroid drugs for less than 3 months. Extracted PBMC RNA gave rise to the TCR library. In building TCR beta libraries, iRepertoire HTBI primers were used together with Arm-PCR of CDR3 regions. TCRdb ran MiXCR on the multiplex PCR reads and lists one entry per CDR3 protein. The sample yields more than 400,000 distinct CDR3 sequences, roughly 17% seen once. The same data also went into a second study, on T cells in Graves' hyperthyroidism and ophthalmopathy. Turning to that study: Diagnosis rested on symptoms, serum thyroxine and TRAb, thyroid ultrasound, and orbital computed tomography. First-round RT-PCR of the TCR CDR3 relied on the HTBI primer set.

This TCR was sampled from a woman younger than 45 with Graves disease. The starting material was peripheral blood mononuclear cells (PBMCs), obtained at new diagnosis, from a patient treated with antithyroid drugs.

CDR3 nucleotides: TGTGCCAGCAGTTCAGGAGCGGGGTTCTACAATGAGCAGTTCCTC. This gives the protein CASSSGAGFYNEQFL. The gene calls are TRBV27 and TRBJ2-1; 7 positions agree with TRBD2. V dropped 4 bases and J dropped 3; count of bases not matched to a gene: 6. Germline CDR1 reads MNHEY; CDR2 reads SMNVEV (reference sequence). The CDR3 consists of 15 residues.